A single sample gave rise to the 18 T cell receptor beta chains below, sequenced in a study of cytomegalovirus exposure and HLA in healthy donors. This PCR relied on a set of 60 Vbeta primers and 13 Jbeta primers. Sequencing was performed with immunoSEQ multiplex PCR; in TCRdb, only in-frame clones are kept and a portion is missing. This table holds about 130,000 clones, about four fifths found once. The sample consisted of PBMCs. The source is a man in his thirties or forties in good health.

The rearrangement links TRBV18 to TRBJ1-1; D may be TRBD1 (6 bases). V lost 8 bases and J lost 2, with 15 bases in between. Germline V gene data show CDR1 as KGHSH and CDR2 as LQKENI. The CDR3 covers 14 residues. The CDR3 reads CASPGGDRNTEAFF. Written as DNA, the CDR3 is TGTGCCAGCCCTGGGGGCGACAGAAACACTGAAGCTTTCTTT.

This clone was recorded a few times. CDR3 amino acids: CASSHGHGELFF. In DNA form, the CDR3 reads TGTGCCAGCAGCCATGGACACGGGGAGCTGTTTTTT. V is TRBV14 and J is TRBJ2-2; D is possibly TRBD1 (5 bases). Germline assignment: CDR1 SGHDN and CDR2 FVKESK. V lost 3 bases and J lost 7, with 6 bases in between. This CDR3 has 12 amino acids.

The chain has TRBV4-1 and TRBJ2-7; 10 bases fit TRBD2. In germline, CDR1 is MGHRA, CDR2 YSYEKL. The CDR3 is made up of 16 amino acids. With V trimmed by 1 base and J by 3 bases, 6 bases remained unmatched. In DNA form, the CDR3 reads TGCGCCAGCAGCCAAGTAGTACTAGCGGGATTCTACGAGCAGTACTTC. This gives the protein CASSQVVLAGFYEQYF.

This clone came up a few times. V and J are TRBV25-1 and TRBJ1-1; TRBD1 agrees at 8 bases. Germline V lookup: CDR1 MGHDK, CDR2 SYGVNS. Germline trimming cut 1 base from V and 0 bases from J; bases unmatched to any gene: 1. The CDR3 covers 15 residues. The DNA of the CDR3 is TGTGCCAGCAGTGAATGGGGACAGGTGAACACTGAAGCTTTCTTT. Residues: CASSEWGQVNTEAFF.

This chain connects TRBV10-3 to TRBJ2-3, with 7 bases lining up with TRBD2. Germline assignment: CDR1 ENHRY and CDR2 SYGVKD. Losses at the gene ends were 10 bases for V and 1 base for J; bases not matched to a gene: 8. This CDR3 comprises 14 residues. This CDR3 is CATALGGGTDTQYF. The CDR3 DNA is TGTGCCACCGCATTGGGGGGGGGCACAGATACGCAGTATTTT.

The chain couples TRBV6-1 to TRBJ2-7; 7 bases agree with TRBD2. In germline, CDR1 is MNHNS, CDR2 SASEGT. The length of the CDR3 is 15 residues. J gave up 9 bases and V 6 bases, and 17 bases lay outside the gene matches. CDR3 sequence reads: CASRDPRDPGGRQYF. The DNA of the CDR3 is TGTGCCAGCAGAGACCCCCGGGACCCCGGGGGGAGGCAGTACTTC.

V usage is TRBV4-2 and J usage is TRBJ1-2, with D possibly TRBD1 on 5 matching bases. From germline, CDR1 is LGHNA and CDR2 YNFKEQ. Deletions cut 3 bases from V and 5 bases from J, with 13 bases between. The CDR3 is 14 residues long. In nucleotides, the CDR3 is TGTGCCAGCAGCCAGGGTCAGGGAGGATATGGCTACACCTTC. It is translated as CASSQGQGGYGYTF.

CDR3 loop: CASSVGTVYNEQFF. The CDR3 DNA follows: TGTGCCAGCAGCGTAGGGACAGTCTACAATGAGCAGTTCTTC. J is TRBJ2-1 and V is TRBV9; D possibly corresponds to TRBD1 (6 bases). From germline, CDR1 is SGDLS and CDR2 YYNGEE. Trimming shortened V by 0 bases and J by 3 bases, and 7 bases separated the two germline ends. CDR3 length: 14 amino acids.

This clone was seen a single time. This chain connects TRBV30 to TRBJ1-1; possible D gene TRBD1, 5 bases. Germline loops: CDR1 GTSNPN, CDR2 SVGIG (reference sequence). Trimming took off 0 bases at V and 5 bases at J, with 10 bases between the two ends. This CDR3 has 13 amino acids. Here the CDR3 reads CAWSVSRGTEAFF. CDR3 bases: TGTGCCTGGAGTGTAAGCCGGGGGACTGAAGCTTTCTTT.

J is TRBJ2-1 and V is TRBV5-4; 13 bases are a match to TRBD2. After removal of 3 bases from V and 8 bases from J, the junction contained 2 bases not matched to a gene. Germline values: CDR1 SGHNT, CDR2 YYREEE (reference sequence). This CDR3 region has 14 residues. The DNA of the CDR3 is TGTGCCAGCAGCTCCGGACTAGCGGGGGATGAGCAGTTCTTC. Translated: CASSSGLAGDEQFF.

This chain links TRBV7-3 with TRBJ2-3; D is perhaps TRBD2 (6 bases). CDR3 length: 16 residues. From germline, CDR1 is SGHTA and CDR2 FQGTGA. Trimming left V 5 bases short and J 4 bases short, with 19 bases between. DNA of the CDR3: TGTGCCAGCAGCCCCAATGCCAGAACGGGGGCAGATACGCAGTATTTT. This sequence encodes CASSPNARTGADTQYF.

The chain recombines TRBV5-1 with TRBJ2-1; tentative D call: TRBD2 (7 bases). The CDR3 consists of 16 residues. Trimming removed 1 base from V and 9 bases from J, with 20 bases in between. The germline gives CDR1 SGHRS, CDR2 YFSETQ. The CDR3 reads CASSLSGGAGLGEQFF. The CDR3 DNA reads TGCGCCAGCAGCTTGTCGGGGGGCGCAGGGTTAGGTGAGCAGTTCTTC.

The chain joins TRBV19 to TRBJ2-1; 11 positions agree with TRBD2. The V and J ends lost 3 bases and 4 bases, in that order; junction bases with no gene match: 5. The CDR3 has 16 amino acids. Germline values: CDR1 LNHDA, CDR2 SQIVND (reference sequence). The CDR3 DNA reads as TGTGCCAGTAGTATGGTAGCGGGAGGGCAGTACAATGAGCAGTTCTTC. Its protein is CASSMVAGGQYNEQFF.

The genes are TRBV21-1 and TRBJ2-3; the D call of TRBD1 is as the table states it, not checked on the DNA. TRBV21-1 is noted as a pseudogene. The CDR3 covers 15 residues. CDR3 in DNA: TGTGCCAGCAGCCCGCCCGCGACAGGGACTCCTACGCAGTATTTT. The encoded protein is CASSPPATGTPTQYF.

The rearrangement joins TRBV11-2 to TRBJ2-7, with 12 positions matching TRBD2. CDR1 SGHAT and CDR2 FQNNGV come from the germline V gene. The CDR3 has 14 residues. Trimming removed 1 base from V and 6 bases from J; junction bases left unmatched: 1. CDR3 loop: CASSLGGLAGEQYF. CDR3 bases: TGTGCCAGCAGCTTAGGGGGACTAGCGGGCGAGCAGTACTTC. The whole variable domain, filled in from reference TRBV11-2 and TRBJ2-7, reads EAGVAQSPRYKIIEKRQSVAFWCNPISGHATLYWYQQILGQGPKLLIQFQNNGVVDDSQLPKDRFSAERLKGVDSTLKIQPAKLEDSAVYLCASSLGGLAGEQYFGPGTRLTVT.

In regard to this clone: The junction departs from the called germline gene at one end, perhaps through a read error. This rearrangement joins TRBV9 to TRBJ1-3, with D perhaps matching TRBD1 (5 bases). The CDR3 extends over 17 amino acids. Germline V gene data show CDR1 as SGDLS and CDR2 as YYNGEE. CDR3 sequence: CAGSEGMAGTSGNTIYF. CDR3 nucleotide sequence: TGTGCCGGCAGCGAGGGTATGGCGGGGACCTCTGGAAACACCATATATTTT.

The chain combines TRBV4-3 with TRBJ2-3; TRBD2 matches 7 bases. The CDR3 runs 13 residues. The ends lost 11 bases at V and 3 bases at J; junction bases unmatched: 8. Germline V lookup: CDR1 LGHNA, CDR2 YSLEER. This CDR3 reads CAHGGGLTDTQYF. CDR3 nucleotide sequence: TGCGCCCACGGCGGGGGTTTGACAGATACGCAGTATTTT.

The chain recombines TRBV7-9 with TRBJ1-3; perhaps TRBD1 as D (5 bases). V dropped 3 bases and J dropped 3 bases, with 12 bases sitting between them. Per germline, CDR1 SEHNR and CDR2 FQNEAQ (reference sequence). This CDR3 is 15 amino acids long. CDR3 nucleotide sequence: TGTGCCAGCAGCTTGGGGGGGTACGGTGGAAACACCATATATTTT. It is translated as CASSLGGYGGNTIYF.